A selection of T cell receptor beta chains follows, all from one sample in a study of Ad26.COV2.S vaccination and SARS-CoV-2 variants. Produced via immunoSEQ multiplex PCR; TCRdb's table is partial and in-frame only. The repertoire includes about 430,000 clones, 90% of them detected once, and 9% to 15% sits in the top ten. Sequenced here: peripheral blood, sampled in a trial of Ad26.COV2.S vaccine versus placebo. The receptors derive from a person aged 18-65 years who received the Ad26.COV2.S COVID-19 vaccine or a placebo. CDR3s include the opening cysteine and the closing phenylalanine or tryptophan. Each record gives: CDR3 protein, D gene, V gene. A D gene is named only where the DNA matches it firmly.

CDR3 protein: CAWSVLSDTQETQYF; D gene: NA; V gene: TRBV30
CDR3 protein: CASSYSAGGQPQHF; D gene: NA; V gene: TRBV6-2/TRBV6-3
CDR3 protein: CASSVGQTGELFF; D gene: NA; V gene: TRBV9
CDR3 protein: CASSLGGRAYEQYF; D gene: TRBD1; V gene: TRBV5-4
CDR3 protein: CASRDGGTSGGKQYF; D gene: TRBD2; V gene: TRBV6-5
CDR3 protein: CASSYGRNTEAFF; D gene: NA; V gene: TRBV6-2/TRBV6-3
CDR3 protein: CATSPSGANYGYTF; D gene: NA; V gene: TRBV5-4
CDR3 protein: CASSLRSGRNYGYTF; D gene: NA; V gene: TRBV27
CDR3 protein: CASRLASSDYNEQFF; D gene: NA; V gene: TRBV4-2
CDR3 protein: CASSSGRAPVSMFAVSFF; D gene: TRBD2; V gene: TRBV18
CDR3 protein: CASSLSDGAYNEQFF; D gene: NA; V gene: TRBV27
CDR3 protein: CASSLRGPTHEQFF; D gene: NA; V gene: TRBV27
CDR3 protein: CASSPGQGSSPLHF; D gene: TRBD1; V gene: TRBV2
CDR3 protein: CAISGTSGVSYEQYF; D gene: TRBD2; V gene: TRBV10-3
CDR3 protein: CATGVLGSTNEKLFF; D gene: NA; V gene: TRBV7-2
CDR3 protein: CATSRAGQTEAFF; D gene: NA; V gene: TRBV15
CDR3 protein: CASSQEGRGHEQYF; D gene: NA; V gene: TRBV4-2
CDR3 protein: CASSKQLAGVETQYF; D gene: TRBD2; V gene: TRBV11-2
CDR3 protein: CASSLFQGAHTGELFF; D gene: TRBD1; V gene: TRBV5-8
CDR3 protein: CASSPQGQGTEAFF; D gene: NA; V gene: TRBV19
CDR3 protein: CASSQDWYREPHNEQFF; D gene: NA; V gene: TRBV4-3
CDR3 protein: CASSLDGLEQYF; D gene: NA; V gene: TRBV27
CDR3 protein: CASSLGVRAYEQYF; D gene: NA; V gene: TRBV7-8
CDR3 protein: CASGWSSAGVFQETQYF; D gene: TRBD2; V gene: TRBV12-5
CDR3 protein: CASSVSSGLAGRGAYEQYF; D gene: TRBD2; V gene: TRBV27
CDR3 protein: CASSPGGTPEYGYTF; D gene: TRBD1; V gene: TRBV6-6
CDR3 protein: CASGTGDTGELFF; D gene: TRBD1; V gene: TRBV5-1
CDR3 protein: CASSDSWREGYNEQFF; D gene: TRBD2; V gene: TRBV6-4
CDR3 protein: CATQGAGGYGYTF; D gene: TRBD1; V gene: TRBV7-2
CDR3 protein: CASSVGARVGTEAFF; D gene: NA; V gene: TRBV10-2
CDR3 protein: CASSQGTDLTGELFF; D gene: NA; V gene: TRBV6-2/TRBV6-3
CDR3 protein: CASGDRGNGYTF; D gene: TRBD1; V gene: TRBV12-5
CDR3 protein: CASSSRGREKLFF; D gene: NA; V gene: TRBV7-2
CDR3 protein: CASRGYRTGELFF; D gene: NA; V gene: TRBV7-2
CDR3 protein: CASSLRRTGSKLFF; D gene: TRBD1; V gene: TRBV7-8
CDR3 protein: CSGGQGSTEAFF; D gene: TRBD1; V gene: TRBV29-1
CDR3 protein: CASRDRRQPFNSPLHF; D gene: TRBD1; V gene: TRBV27
CDR3 protein: CASSFDRAYGYTF; D gene: NA; V gene: TRBV27
CDR3 protein: CASSQEYNEQFF; D gene: NA; V gene: TRBV3-1/TRBV3-2
CDR3 protein: CASSSLFYEQYF; D gene: NA; V gene: TRBV11-2